This T cell receptor beta chain was profiled in a study of radiation and T cells in renal cell carcinoma. Germline assignment: CDR1 MGHRA and CDR2 YSYEKL. This CDR3 contains 15 residues. Measured with immunoSEQ multiplex PCR; TCRdb has only the in-frame clones, and not every one. The repertoire has more than 95,000 clones, roughly 80% of them found once; the top ten carry around 3%. Broader study findings: In blood, top tumor clones expanded by 2 weeks, shrinking by 4. Pretreatment tumor biopsies were lacking, so baseline clonotypes are unknown.

Turning to this clone: Its antigen is not identified.

Time point denoted: baseline pretreatment blood. Treatment given: 15 Gy SBRT to primary tumor, nephrectomy 4 weeks later. The tumor was a clear cell renal cell carcinoma. The source of this sequence is a woman aged 55-70 years with renal cell carcinoma. The sequencing used blood, collected from a patient whose treatment included radiotherapy and nephrectomy. The rearrangement uses TRBV4-1 and TRBJ2-5; perhaps TRBD1 as D (6 bases). The better agreement between TRBJ2-7 and the DNA end casts doubt on the J call. The CDR3 region has the DNA TGCGCCAGCAGCCAAGATCAGGACAGTCGGCGCGAGCAGTACTTC. This translates into CASSQDQDSRREQYF.